This T cell receptor (beta chain) appears in the sequencing data of a study of beta chain features in type 1 diabetes. V was cut by 3 bases and J by 0 bases, with 8 bases left in between. The length of the CDR3 is 14 residues. Germline V gene lookup returns CDR1 SGDLS and CDR2 YYNGEE. Sequencing targeted expressed TCRB transcripts, as all isolated RNA had been reverse transcribed. Profiled with immunoSEQ multiplex PCR; TCRdb holds only in-frame clones, not every one. This table has under 450,000 clones, approximately 14% appearing once. Every donor had blood drawn once into heparin, approximately 120 mL on average. Populations isolated by sorting all had purity greater than 95%. This clone was detected once.

The J gene is TRBJ2-3, the V gene TRBV9, with unresolved D. Specimen: naive CD4+ T cells from blood. The origin of this receptor is a young man in good health. CDR3 coding DNA: TGTGCCAGCAGCGATCCTCGGAGCACAGATACGCAGTATTTT. Protein sequence: CASSDPRSTDTQYF.